This T cell receptor beta chain was sequenced for a study of cytomegalovirus exposure and HLA in healthy donors. Overall study context: The Caucasian-associated ancestry cluster held under 90% of 300 to 450 genotyped donors.

Study conclusions and caveats: The likely origin of a cluster of highly shared sequence variants was a sequencing artifact.

There are 13 residues in the CDR3. Germline CDR1 is ENHRY and CDR2 is SYGVKD. Trimming removed 2 bases from V and 3 bases from J, with 6 bases in between. PCR primers comprised 60 Vbeta and 13 Jbeta primers. Measured with immunoSEQ multiplex PCR; TCRdb has only the in-frame clones, and not every one. The repertoire holds 55,000 to 65,000 clones, with 80% as singletons. As for this clone: Antigen: not known.

This sequence originates from a woman between 40 and 50 years old in good health and CMV-seronegative. The chain recombines TRBV10-3 with TRBJ2-3; D possibly corresponds to TRBD2 (6 bases). The specimen was PBMCs. CDR3 DNA: TGTGCCATCAGTGAGAGCGGGACAGATACGCAGTATTTT. It encodes CAISESGTDTQYF.